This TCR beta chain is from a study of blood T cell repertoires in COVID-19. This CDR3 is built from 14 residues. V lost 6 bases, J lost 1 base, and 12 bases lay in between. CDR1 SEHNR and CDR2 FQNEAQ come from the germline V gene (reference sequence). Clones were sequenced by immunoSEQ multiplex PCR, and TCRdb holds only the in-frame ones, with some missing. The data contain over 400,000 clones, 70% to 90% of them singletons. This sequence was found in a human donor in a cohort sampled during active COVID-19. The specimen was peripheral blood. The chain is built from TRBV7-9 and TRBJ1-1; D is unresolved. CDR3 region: CASRMGEGNTEAFF. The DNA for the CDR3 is TGTGCCAGCAGAATGGGAGAAGGGAACACTGAAGCTTTCTTT. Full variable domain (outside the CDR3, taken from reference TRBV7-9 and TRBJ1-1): DTGVSQNPRHKITKRGQNVTFRCDPISEHNRLYWYRQTLGQGPEFLTYFQNEAQLEKSRLLSDRFSAERPKGSFSTLEIQRTEQGDSAMYLCASRMGEGNTEAFFGQGTRLTVV.